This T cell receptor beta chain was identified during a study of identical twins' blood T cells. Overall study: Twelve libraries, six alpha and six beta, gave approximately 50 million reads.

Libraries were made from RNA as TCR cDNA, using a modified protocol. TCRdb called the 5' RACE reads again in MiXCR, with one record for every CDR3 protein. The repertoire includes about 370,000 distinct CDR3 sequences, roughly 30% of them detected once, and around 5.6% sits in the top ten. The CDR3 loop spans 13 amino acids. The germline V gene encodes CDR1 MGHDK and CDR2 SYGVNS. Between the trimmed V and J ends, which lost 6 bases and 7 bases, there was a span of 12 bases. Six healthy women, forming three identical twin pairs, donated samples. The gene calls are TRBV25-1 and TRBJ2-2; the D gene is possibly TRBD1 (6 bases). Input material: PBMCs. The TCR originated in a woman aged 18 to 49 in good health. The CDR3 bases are TGTGCCAGCAGCCAGGGGTATAACGGGGAGCTGTTTTTT. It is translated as CASSQGYNGELFF.